What follows are 22 T cell receptor beta chains derived from one specimen sequenced in a study of blood T cell repertoires in COVID-19. Only in-frame clones appear in the TCRdb table, and some are missing; sequencing was by immunoSEQ multiplex PCR. Of over 300,000 clones in the sample, 87% were seen once. Source material: PBMCs or T cells enriched from blood (not recorded which). These receptors were obtained from a woman aged 25 to 39 who had recovered from COVID-19.

The gene calls are TRBV5-1 and TRBJ2-2, with a tentative D call TRBD1 (8 bases). Trimming left V 4 bases short and J 1 base short, with 17 bases between. The CDR3 covers 17 residues. Germline CDR1 SGHRS, CDR2 YFSETQ. The CDR3 here is CASSAFGGTGNTGELFF. The CDR3 DNA reads as TGCGCCAGCAGCGCATTCGGGGGGACAGGGAACACCGGGGAGCTGTTTTTT.

This clone was recorded only once. The V gene is TRBV6-5, the J gene TRBJ2-3, with TRBD2 matching over 10 bases. The CDR3 loop spans 16 amino acids. CDR1 is MNHEY and CDR2 is SVGAGI in the germline V gene. Trimming removed 0 bases from V and 9 bases from J; junction bases left unmatched: 9. The CDR3 sequence: CASSYSTPGTSETQYF. The CDR3 bases are TGTGCCAGCAGTTACTCGACCCCAGGGACTAGCGAGACGCAGTATTTT.

In the case of this clone: This specimen includes other DNA sequences encoding the same CDR3. The genes are TRBV5-4 and TRBJ1-2; 9 bases fit TRBD1. Trimming cost V 2 bases and J 5 bases; bases outside gene matches: 1. CDR1 is SGHNT, CDR2 YYREEE, per germline (reference sequence). The CDR3 loop spans 13 amino acids. In nucleotides, the CDR3 is TGTGCCAGCAGCTTAGACAGGGGGTATGGCTACACCTTC. It is translated as CASSLDRGYGYTF.

The rearrangement links TRBV24-1 to TRBJ2-5, with a possible D match to TRBD1 (5 bases). Trimming removed 7 bases from V and 2 bases from J, with 10 bases in between. The CDR3 covers 13 residues. CDR1 KGHDR and CDR2 SFDVKD come from the germline V gene. CDR3 DNA: TGTGCCACCAGCTCAAGGGGTCAAGAGACCCAGTACTTC. Protein: CATSSRGQETQYF.

The chain carries TRBV15 and TRBJ1-3, with D unclear. CDR1 is LNHNV and CDR2 is YYDKDF in the germline V gene (reference sequence). CDR3 size: 15 residues. Trimming stripped 2 bases from V and 0 bases from J, with 8 bases between. CDR3 DNA sequence: TGTGCCACCAGCAGATTCGCAGTCTCTGGAAACACCATATATTTT. Translated, it gives CATSRFAVSGNTIYF.

V and J are TRBV10-1 and TRBJ1-3; no definite D call. Trimming stripped 3 bases from V and 3 bases from J, with 6 bases between. The CDR3 loop spans 13 amino acids. Germline V CDR1 and CDR2: WNHNN, SYGVQD (reference sequence). CDR3 sequence reads: CASSDSNGNTIYF. The CDR3 DNA sequence: TGCGCCAGCAGTGACAGTAATGGAAACACCATATATTTT.

On this clone: Other DNA sequences in the sample encode the same CDR3. This chain uses TRBV9 with TRBJ1-1; D is unresolved. The CDR3 totals 13 residues. Between the trimmed V and J ends, which lost 4 bases and 0 bases, there was a span of 7 bases. The germline V gene encodes CDR1 SGDLS and CDR2 YYNGEE. The CDR3 spells CASSPGVNTEAFF. The CDR3 DNA reads TGTGCCAGCAGCCCCGGGGTGAACACTGAAGCTTTCTTT.

The chain has TRBV9 and TRBJ2-5; 7 bases agree with TRBD2. Germline CDR1 SGDLS, CDR2 YYNGEE. There are 16 residues in the CDR3. V was pared by 6 bases and J by 0 bases, with 11 bases of the junction left unmatched. CDR3 DNA sequence: TGTGCCAGCAACACGGGGGGACCGGGCTACCAAGAGACCCAGTACTTC. Protein product: CASNTGGPGYQETQYF.

This clone came up a few times. V is TRBV19 and J is TRBJ2-7; 10 nucleotides align to TRBD1. Germline V CDR1 and CDR2: LNHDA, SQIVND (reference sequence). The J segment lost 4 bases and the V segment lost 8 bases, leaving 11 bases of the junction unmatched. The CDR3 is made up of 15 amino acids. The CDR3 spells CASQFGLGQGYEQYF. Written as DNA, the CDR3 is TGTGCCAGTCAATTTGGGCTGGGACAGGGGTACGAGCAGTACTTC.

The gene calls are TRBV13 and TRBJ1-3; D ambiguous. The CDR3 is made up of 12 amino acids. Germline CDR1 is PRHDT and CDR2 is FYEKMQ (reference sequence). The V end lost 5 bases, the J end lost 4 bases, and 6 bases lay between the germline ends. CDR3 nucleotide sequence: TGTGCCAGCAGCCTAACGGGAAACACCATATATTTT. Its protein is CASSLTGNTIYF.

V usage is TRBV2 and J usage is TRBJ1-1; TRBD1 matches at 7 bases. The CDR3 sequence is 15 residues long. Germline V gene data show CDR1 as SNHLY and CDR2 as FYNNEI. V lost 1 base, J lost 1 base, and 3 bases stayed unmatched. This CDR3 reads CASSEERTGNTEAFF. The CDR3 nucleotides read TGTGCCAGCAGTGAAGAAAGGACAGGGAACACTGAAGCTTTCTTT.

The chain joins TRBV29-1 to TRBJ2-5, with 7 positions matching TRBD2. V dropped 2 bases and J dropped 9; count of bases not matched to a gene: 6. CDR1 and CDR2 from the germline V gene are SQVTM and ANQGSEA. The CDR3 totals 12 residues. CDR3 amino acids: CSVELWGGAQYF. The CDR3 DNA is TGCAGCGTTGAACTGTGGGGGGGGGCCCAGTACTTC.

This chain connects TRBV30 to TRBJ2-7; weak D call: TRBD1 (5 bases). The CDR3 spans 12 residues. V was trimmed by 0 bases and J by 6 bases, leaving 9 bases between them. Germline V gene data show CDR1 as GTSNPN and CDR2 as SVGIG (reference sequence). The CDR3 loop reads CAWSVAGLEQYF. CDR3 in DNA: TGTGCCTGGAGTGTGGCAGGGCTCGAGCAGTACTTC.

The sample holds a few counts of this clone. The rearrangement joins TRBV5-1 to TRBJ2-7; possible D gene TRBD2, 7 bases. This CDR3 is built from 13 residues. CDR1 SGHRS and CDR2 YFSETQ come from the germline V gene. V was trimmed by 5 bases and J by 2 bases, leaving 11 bases between them. The CDR3 nucleotides are TGCGCCAGCAGTGGGGGGGCCCCCTACGAGCAGTACTTC. Its protein product is CASSGGAPYEQYF.

V usage is TRBV20-1 and J usage is TRBJ1-1; no definite D call. V lost 3 bases and J lost 0, with 8 bases in between. The germline V gene has CDR1 DFQATT and CDR2 SNEGSKA (reference sequence). The CDR3 covers 13 residues. The DNA of the CDR3 is TGCAGTGCTAGTGGGCACCTGAACACTGAAGCTTTCTTT. It codes for CSASGHLNTEAFF.

This chain joins TRBV7-8 and TRBJ2-7; perhaps TRBD2 as D (5 bases). This CDR3 is built from 13 residues. The V gene lost 4 bases and the J gene lost 7 bases, with 14 bases spanning the gap. Germline CDR1 is SGHVS and CDR2 is FQNEAQ. CDR3 DNA: TGTGCCAGCAGCTCATTAAGGTCGGGAGAGCAGTACTTC. It is translated as CASSSLRSGEQYF.

With respect to this clone: An end of the junction differs from the germline gene, which may be a read error. This chain uses TRBV6-5 with TRBJ1-5; TRBD1 is a possible D gene (6 bases). The CDR3 sequence is 13 residues long. Germline V gene sequence: CDR1 MNHEY, CDR2 SVGAGI. CDR3 DNA: TGTGCCAGCAAACCGGACAGCAATCAACCCCAGCATTTT. Translated, it gives CASKPDSNQPQHF.

In its sample, this clone was seen once. This chain uses TRBV14 with TRBJ1-2; TRBD1 might be the D (5 bases). V was clipped by 3 bases and J by 3 bases, with 14 bases between them. CDR3 length: 15 residues. CDR1 is SGHDN and CDR2 is FVKESK in the germline V gene. CDR3 coding DNA: TGTGCCAGCAGCCATTTAGACAGAGAATACTATGGCTACACCTTC. It specifies CASSHLDREYYGYTF.

CDR3 in DNA: TGTGCCAGCAGCCGCACGCCGGGACAGGGACAAGAGACCCAGTACTTC. It codes for CASSRTPGQGQETQYF. The rearrangement uses TRBV9 and TRBJ2-5; 9 bases line up with TRBD1. This CDR3 has 16 residues. Germline CDR1 reads SGDLS; CDR2 reads YYNGEE. Trimming at V came to 4 bases and at J to 2 bases, leaving 9 bases not matched to a gene.

This chain joins TRBV4-1 and TRBJ1-4; 8 bases fit TRBD1. This CDR3 has 16 amino acids. The V segment lost 2 bases and the J segment 8 bases; nucleotides outside the gene matches: 10. Germline CDR1 reads MGHRA; CDR2 reads YSYEKL. The CDR3 bases are TGCGCCAGCAGCCAATCAGGACAGGGTTTGGACGAAAAACTGTTTTTT. It translates to CASSQSGQGLDEKLFF.

The chain carries TRBV30 and TRBJ2-2, with 7 bases aligning to TRBD1. Germline V gene data show CDR1 as GTSNPN and CDR2 as SVGIG (reference sequence). The CDR3 is 13 residues long. Trimming cost V 3 bases and J 4 bases; bases outside gene matches: 2. The CDR3 region has the DNA TGTGCCTGGAGGGGACAGACCACCGGGGAGCTGTTTTTT. This sequence encodes CAWRGQTTGELFF.

The chain uses TRBV28 and TRBJ1-5; D is possibly TRBD1 (5 bases). V was pared by 7 bases and J by 7 bases, with 11 bases between. The CDR3 loop spans 12 amino acids. The V gene's germline CDR1 is MDHEN and CDR2 SYDVKM. The DNA for the CDR3 is TGTGCCAGCAATGGGGGGGGACAGCCCCAGCATTTT. It yields the protein CASNGGGQPQHF. Filled out from reference TRBV28 and TRBJ1-5, the complete variable domain reads DVKVTQSSRYLVKRTGEKVFLECVQDMDHENMFWYRQDPGLGLRLIYFSYDVKMKEKGDIPEGYSVSREKKERFSLILESASTNQTSMYLCASNGGGQPQHFGDGTRLSIL.